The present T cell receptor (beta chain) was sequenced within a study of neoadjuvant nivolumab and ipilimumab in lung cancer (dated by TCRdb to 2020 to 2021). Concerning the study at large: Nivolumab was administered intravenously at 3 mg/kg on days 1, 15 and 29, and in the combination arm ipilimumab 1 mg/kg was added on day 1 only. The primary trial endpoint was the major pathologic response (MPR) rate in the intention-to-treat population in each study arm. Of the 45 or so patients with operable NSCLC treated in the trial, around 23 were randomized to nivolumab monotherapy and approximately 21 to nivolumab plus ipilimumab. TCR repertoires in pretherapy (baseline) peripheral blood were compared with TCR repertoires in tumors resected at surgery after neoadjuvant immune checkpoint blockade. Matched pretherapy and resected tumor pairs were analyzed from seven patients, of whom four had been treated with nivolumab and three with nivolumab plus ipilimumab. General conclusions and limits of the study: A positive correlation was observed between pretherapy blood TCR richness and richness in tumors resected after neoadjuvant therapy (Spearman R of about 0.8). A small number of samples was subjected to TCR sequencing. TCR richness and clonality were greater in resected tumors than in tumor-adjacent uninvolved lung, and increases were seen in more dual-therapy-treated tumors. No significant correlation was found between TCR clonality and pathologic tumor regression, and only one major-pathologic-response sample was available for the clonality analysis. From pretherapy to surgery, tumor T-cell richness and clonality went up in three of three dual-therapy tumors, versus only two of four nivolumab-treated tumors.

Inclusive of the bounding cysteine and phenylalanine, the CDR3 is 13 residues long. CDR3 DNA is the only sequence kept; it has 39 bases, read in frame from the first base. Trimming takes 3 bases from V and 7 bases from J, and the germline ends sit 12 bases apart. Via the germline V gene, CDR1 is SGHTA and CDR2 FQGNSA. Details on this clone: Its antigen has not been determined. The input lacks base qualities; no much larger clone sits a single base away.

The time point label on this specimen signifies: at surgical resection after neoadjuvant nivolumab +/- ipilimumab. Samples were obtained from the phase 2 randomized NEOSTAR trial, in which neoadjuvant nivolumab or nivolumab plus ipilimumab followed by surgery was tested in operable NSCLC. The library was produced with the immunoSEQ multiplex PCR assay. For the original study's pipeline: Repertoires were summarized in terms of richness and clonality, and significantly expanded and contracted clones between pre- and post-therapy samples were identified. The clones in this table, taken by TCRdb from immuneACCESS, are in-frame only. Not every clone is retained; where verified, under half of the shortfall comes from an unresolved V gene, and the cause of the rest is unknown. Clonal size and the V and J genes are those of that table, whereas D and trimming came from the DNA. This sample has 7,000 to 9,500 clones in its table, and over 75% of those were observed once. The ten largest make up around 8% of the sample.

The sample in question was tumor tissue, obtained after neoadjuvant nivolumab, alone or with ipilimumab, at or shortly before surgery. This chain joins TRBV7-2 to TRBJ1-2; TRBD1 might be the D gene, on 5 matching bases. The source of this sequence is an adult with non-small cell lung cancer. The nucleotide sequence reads TGTGCCAGCAGCTTGGGAGGAGGGGCTGGCTACACCTTC. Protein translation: CASSLGGGAGYTF.